The clone carrying this T cell receptor beta chain was picked up many times. The data stem from a study of T cells in Graves' hyperthyroidism and ophthalmopathy. Researchers took RNA transcripts and amplified the TCR beta CDR3 regions from them. The TCR CDR3 was amplified in a first-round RT-PCR using the HTBI primer set. MiXCR, applied by TCRdb to the multiplex PCR reads, yields one record per CDR3 protein. The sample lists roughly 170,000 distinct CDR3 sequences, just under 9.5% occurring once. The junction had 4 bases not matched to a gene; V was cut back by 5 bases and J by 7 bases. Germline loops: CDR1 SEHNR, CDR2 FQNEAQ (reference sequence). The CDR3 is 15 residues long.

The V and J genes are TRBV7-9 and TRBJ2-1; 14 bases agree with TRBD2. This receptor was identified in a woman in her late teens or twenties with Graves' hyperthyroidism that later progressed to Graves' ophthalmopathy. Sequencing input: blood. Here the CDR3 DNA reads TGTGCCAGCAGCCGCGGACTAGCGGGGGGTAATGAGCAGTTCTTC. It translates to CASSRGLAGGNEQFF.